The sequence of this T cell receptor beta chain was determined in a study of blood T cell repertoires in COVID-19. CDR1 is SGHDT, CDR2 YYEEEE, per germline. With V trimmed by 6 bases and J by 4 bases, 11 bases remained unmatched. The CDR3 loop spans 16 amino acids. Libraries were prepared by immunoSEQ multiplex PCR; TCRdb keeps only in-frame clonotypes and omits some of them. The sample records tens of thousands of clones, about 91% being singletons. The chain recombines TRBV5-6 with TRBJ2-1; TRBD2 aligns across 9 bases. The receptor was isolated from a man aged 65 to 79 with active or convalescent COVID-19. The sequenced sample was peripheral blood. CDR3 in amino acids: CASNPPGGLAYNEQFF. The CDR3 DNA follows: TGTGCCAGCAACCCCCCCGGGGGACTAGCATACAATGAGCAGTTCTTC.